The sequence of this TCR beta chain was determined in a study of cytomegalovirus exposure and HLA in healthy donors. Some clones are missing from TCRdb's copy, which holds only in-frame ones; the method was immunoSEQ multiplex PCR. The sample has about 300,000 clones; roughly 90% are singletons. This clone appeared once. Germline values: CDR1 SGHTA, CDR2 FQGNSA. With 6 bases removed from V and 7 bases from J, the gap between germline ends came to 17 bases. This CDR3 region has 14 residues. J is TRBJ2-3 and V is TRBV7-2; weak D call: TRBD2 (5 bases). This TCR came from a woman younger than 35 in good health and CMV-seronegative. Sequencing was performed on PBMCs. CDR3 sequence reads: CASSVQSRVNTQYF. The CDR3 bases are TGTGCCAGCAGTGTCCAATCGAGGGTAAATACGCAGTATTTT.